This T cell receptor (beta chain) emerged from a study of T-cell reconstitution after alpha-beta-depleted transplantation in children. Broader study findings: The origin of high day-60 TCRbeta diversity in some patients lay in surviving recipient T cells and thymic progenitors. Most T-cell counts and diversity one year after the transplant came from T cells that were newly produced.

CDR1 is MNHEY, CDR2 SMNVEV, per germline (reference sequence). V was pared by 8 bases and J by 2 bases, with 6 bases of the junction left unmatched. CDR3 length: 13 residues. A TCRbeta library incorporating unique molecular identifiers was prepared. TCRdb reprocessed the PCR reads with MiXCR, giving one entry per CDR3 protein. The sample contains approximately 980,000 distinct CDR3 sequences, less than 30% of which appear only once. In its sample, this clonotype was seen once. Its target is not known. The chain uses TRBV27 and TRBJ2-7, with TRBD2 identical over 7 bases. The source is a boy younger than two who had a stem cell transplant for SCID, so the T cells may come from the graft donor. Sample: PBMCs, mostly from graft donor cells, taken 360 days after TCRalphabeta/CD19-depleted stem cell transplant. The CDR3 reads CASASGMAYEQYF. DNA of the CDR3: TGTGCCAGCGCAAGCGGGATGGCCTACGAGCAGTACTTC.